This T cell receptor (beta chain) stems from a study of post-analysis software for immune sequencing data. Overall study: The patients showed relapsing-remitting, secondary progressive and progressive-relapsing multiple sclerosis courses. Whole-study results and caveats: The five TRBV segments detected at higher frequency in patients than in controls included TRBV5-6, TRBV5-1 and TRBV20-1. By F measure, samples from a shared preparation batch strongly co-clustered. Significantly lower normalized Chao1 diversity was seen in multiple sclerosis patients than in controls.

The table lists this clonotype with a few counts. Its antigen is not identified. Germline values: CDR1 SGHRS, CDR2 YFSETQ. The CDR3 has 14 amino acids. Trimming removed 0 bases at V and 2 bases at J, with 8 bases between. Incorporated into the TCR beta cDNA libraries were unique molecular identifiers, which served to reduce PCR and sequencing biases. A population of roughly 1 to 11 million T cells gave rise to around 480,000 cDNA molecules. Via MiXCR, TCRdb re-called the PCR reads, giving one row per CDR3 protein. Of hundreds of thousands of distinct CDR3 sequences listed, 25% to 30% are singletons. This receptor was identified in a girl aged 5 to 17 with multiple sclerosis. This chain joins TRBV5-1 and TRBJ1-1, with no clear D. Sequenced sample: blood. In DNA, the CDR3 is TGCGCCAGCAGCTTGGGGTCATCTAACACTGAAGCTTTCTTT. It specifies CASSLGSSNTEAFF.